Sequencing of this TCR beta chain was carried out in a study of blood T cell repertoires in COVID-19. For the study at large: Spain, Italy and the United States supplied samples that represented acute and convalescent COVID-19. T cells, B-cell-depleted T cells, or PBMCs provided the cDNA or gDNA that served as material.

In the authors' workflow: The authors estimated nucleated cell counts from reference gene primer amplification. The assay was immunoSEQ multiplex PCR, and TCRdb's table has in-frame clones only and misses some. That table supplies the V and J calls and clone size; D and trimming were determined from the DNA. Of approximately 70,000 clones in the sample, roughly 80% were seen once. This clone has just one count. CDR1 and CDR2 from the germline V gene are SGHNT and YYREEE (reference sequence). CDR3 length: 13 residues. V shed 6 bases and J shed 2 bases, with 10 bases lying between them. V is TRBV5-4 and J is TRBJ2-3; D gene uncertain. This receptor was taken from a woman aged 50 to 60 with acute or convalescent COVID-19. Sequencing was performed on peripheral blood. The CDR3 reads CASTEQNTDTQYF. The CDR3, as DNA: TGTGCCAGCACCGAACAAAACACAGATACGCAGTATTTT.